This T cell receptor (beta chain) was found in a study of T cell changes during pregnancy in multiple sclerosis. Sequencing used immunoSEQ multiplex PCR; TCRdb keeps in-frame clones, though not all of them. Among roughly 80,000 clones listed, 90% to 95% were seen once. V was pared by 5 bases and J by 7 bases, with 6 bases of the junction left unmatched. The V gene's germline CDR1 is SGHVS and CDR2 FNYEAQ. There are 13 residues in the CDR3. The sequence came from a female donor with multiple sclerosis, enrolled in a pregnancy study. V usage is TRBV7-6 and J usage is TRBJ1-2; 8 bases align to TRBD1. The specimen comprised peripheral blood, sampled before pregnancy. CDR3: CASSDTGGGGYTF. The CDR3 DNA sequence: TGTGCCAGCAGCGATACAGGGGGTGGTGGCTACACCTTC.